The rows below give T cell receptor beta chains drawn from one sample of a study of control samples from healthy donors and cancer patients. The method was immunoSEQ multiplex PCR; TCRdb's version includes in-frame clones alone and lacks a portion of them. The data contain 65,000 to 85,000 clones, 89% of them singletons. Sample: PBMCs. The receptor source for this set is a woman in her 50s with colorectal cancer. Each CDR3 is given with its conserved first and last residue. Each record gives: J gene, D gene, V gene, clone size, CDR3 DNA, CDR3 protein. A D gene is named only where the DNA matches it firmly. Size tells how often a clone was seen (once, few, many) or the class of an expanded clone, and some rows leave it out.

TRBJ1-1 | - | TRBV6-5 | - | TGTGCCAGCAGTTACTCGGGCGGACTCACTGAAGCTTTCTTT | CASSYSGGLTEAFF
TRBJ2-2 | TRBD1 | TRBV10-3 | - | TGTGCCACCGGACAGGGCGCGAACACCGGGGAGCTGTTTTTT | CATGQGANTGELFF
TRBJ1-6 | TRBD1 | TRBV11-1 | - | TGTGCCAGCAGCTTTTTGGGACAGGGAAATTCACCCCTCCACTTT | CASSFLGQGNSPLHF
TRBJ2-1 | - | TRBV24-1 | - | TGTGCCACCGAGGGGGGTAGTAGGGATGAGCAGTTCTTC | CATEGGSRDEQFF
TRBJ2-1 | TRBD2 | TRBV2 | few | TGTGCCAGCAGTCCCGGGACTAGGGGGTCCAATGAGCAGTTCTTC | CASSPGTRGSNEQFF
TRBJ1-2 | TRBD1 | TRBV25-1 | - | TGTGCCAGCAGTGATCCCGGGACAGCCTATGGCTACACCTTC | CASSDPGTAYGYTF
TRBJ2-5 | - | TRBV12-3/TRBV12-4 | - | TGTGCCAGCAGTTTTGGGGACCAAGAGACCCAGTACTTC | CASSFGDQETQYF
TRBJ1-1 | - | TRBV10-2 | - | TGCGCCAGCAGTGGTCCGTCGGGGGCGGGTACTGAAGCTTTCTTT | CASSGPSGAGTEAFF
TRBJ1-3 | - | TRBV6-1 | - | TGTGCCAGCAGTGTCGAACAGCCGTTCTCTGGAAACACCATATATTTT | CASSVEQPFSGNTIYF
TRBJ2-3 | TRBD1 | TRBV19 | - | TGTGCCAGTAATCCGGGACAGGGTTATGGGGCAGATACGCAGTATTTT | CASNPGQGYGADTQYF
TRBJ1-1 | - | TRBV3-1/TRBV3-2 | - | TGTGCCAGCAGCCAAGGTGGGGGAATGAACACTGAAGCTTTCTTT | CASSQGGGMNTEAFF
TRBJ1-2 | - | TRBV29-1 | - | TGCAGCGTTGAAGATCGACACTATGGCTACACCTTC | CSVEDRHYGYTF
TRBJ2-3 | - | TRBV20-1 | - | TGCAGTGCTAGGGTCGAAGATACGCAGTATTTT | CSARVEDTQYF
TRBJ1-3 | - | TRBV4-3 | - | TGCGCCAGCAGCCAAGATTTGGGGGGCGCGGGTTCTGGAAACACCATATATTTT | CASSQDLGGAGSGNTIYF
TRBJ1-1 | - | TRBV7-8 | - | TGTGCCAGCAGCTTATATGGAGGGACCCACACTGAAGCTTTCTTT | CASSLYGGTHTEAFF
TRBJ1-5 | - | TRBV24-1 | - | TGTGCCACCGGGGGTCAGAATAGCAATCAGCCCCAGCATTTT | CATGGQNSNQPQHF
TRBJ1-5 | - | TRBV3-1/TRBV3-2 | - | TGTGCCAGCAGCCAAGACCAAGGCAATCAGCCCCAGCATTTT | CASSQDQGNQPQHF
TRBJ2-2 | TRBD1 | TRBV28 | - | TGTGCCAGCAGTTCACCGGGACAGACCACCGGGGAGCTGTTTTTT | CASSSPGQTTGELFF
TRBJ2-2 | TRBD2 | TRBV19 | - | TGTGCCAGTAGTATCGGGAGGGAACGAAACACCGGGGAGCTGTTTTTT | CASSIGRERNTGELFF
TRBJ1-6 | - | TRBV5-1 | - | TGCGCCAGCAGCTTGGTAGCGGCAGGGCCTAATTCACCCCTCCACTTT | CASSLVAAGPNSPLHF
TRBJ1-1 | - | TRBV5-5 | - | TGTGCCAGCAGCTTGGTCGGAGAGGGAGCTTTCTTT | CASSLVGEGAFF
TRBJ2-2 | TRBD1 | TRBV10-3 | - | TGTGCCATCAGTAGGGGACAGGGGGCTACCGGGGAGCTGTTTTTT | CAISRGQGATGELFF
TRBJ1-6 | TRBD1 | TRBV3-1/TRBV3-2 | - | TGTGCCAGCAGCCAAGACAGGGGGTATTCACCCCTCCACTTT | CASSQDRGYSPLHF
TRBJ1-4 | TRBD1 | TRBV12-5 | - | TGTGCTAGTGGTTTGGCCGTGGACAGGCAGAATGAAAAACTGTTTTTT | CASGLAVDRQNEKLFF
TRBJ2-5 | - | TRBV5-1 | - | TGCGCCAGCAGCTTGGTAGGCGAGACCCAGTACTTC | CASSLVGETQYF
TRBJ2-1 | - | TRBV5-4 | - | TGTGCCAGCAGCGGGTGGGACAATGAGCAGTTCTTC | CASSGWDNEQFF
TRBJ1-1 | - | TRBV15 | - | TGTGCCACCAGCAGAGACCCCTCCAGGCTGTCCACTGAAGCTTTCTTT | CATSRDPSRLSTEAFF
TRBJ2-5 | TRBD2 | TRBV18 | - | TGTGCCAGCTCACCACCGGGAGGGTCGGAGACCCAGTACTTC | CASSPPGGSETQYF
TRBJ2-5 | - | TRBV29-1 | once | TGCAGCGGCAAGGTCAGAGAGACCCAGTACTTC | CSGKVRETQYF
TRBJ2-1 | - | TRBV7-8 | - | TGTGCCAGCAGCTTAAAAATATCCTACAATGAGCAGTTCTTC | CASSLKISYNEQFF
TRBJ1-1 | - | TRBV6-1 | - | TGTGCCAGCAGTGCCCAACCGGGACCCCGGTTAAATGAAGCTTTCTTT | CASSAQPGPRLNEAFF
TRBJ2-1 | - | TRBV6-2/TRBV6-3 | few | TGTGCCAGCAGTTACCAGACAGAGGAGCAGTTCTTC | CASSYQTEEQFF
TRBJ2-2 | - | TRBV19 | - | TGTGCCAGTAGCCCCCTCGGGGGGCGCAGAACCGGGGAGCTGTTTTTT | CASSPLGGRRTGELFF
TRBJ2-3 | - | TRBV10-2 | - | TGCGCCAGCCTCCGGGAAGGTGGGGATACGCAGTATTTT | CASLREGGDTQYF
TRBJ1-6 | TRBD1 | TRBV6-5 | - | TGTGCCAGCTCCCCGGGACAGGGAGGGAATTCACCCCTCCACTTT | CASSPGQGGNSPLHF
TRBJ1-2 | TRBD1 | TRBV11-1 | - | TGTGCCAGCAGCTTAGCTTCCGACAGGGCCGGGTATGGCTACACCTTC | CASSLASDRAGYGYTF
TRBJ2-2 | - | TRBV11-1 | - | TGTGCCAGCAGCTTAGAGGCCGGGGAGCTGTTTTTT | CASSLEAGELFF
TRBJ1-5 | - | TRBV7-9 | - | TGTGCCAGCAGCGGACAGAGCAATCAGCCCCAGCATTTT | CASSGQSNQPQHF
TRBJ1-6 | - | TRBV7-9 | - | TGTGCCAGCAGCCCCAGTCAAGGGGCGAAGGATTCACCCCTCCACTTT | CASSPSQGAKDSPLHF
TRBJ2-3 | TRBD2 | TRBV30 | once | TGTGCCTGGAGTGTAAATGCGGGGGGGGATATAGCAGATACGCAGTATTTT | CAWSVNAGGDIADTQYF
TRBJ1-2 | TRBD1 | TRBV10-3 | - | TGTGCCATCAGTGAGTCTGGGACAGGGAAGAACTATGGCTACACCTTC | CAISESGTGKNYGYTF
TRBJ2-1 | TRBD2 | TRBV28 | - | TGTGCCGGCTCCTCCGGGGGGAACAATGAGCAGTTCTTC | CAGSSGGNNEQFF
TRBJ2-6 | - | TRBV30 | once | TGTGCCTGGAGTGGGCAGGGGACTGGGGCCAACGTCCTGACTTTC | CAWSGQGTGANVLTF
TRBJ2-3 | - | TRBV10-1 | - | TGCGCCAGCAGTGCTGACCCAGGGAATACGCAGTATTTT | CASSADPGNTQYF
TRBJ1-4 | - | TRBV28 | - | TGTGCCAGCAGTTTATCAACGGGGATAGACTTCAATGAAAAACTGTTTTTT | CASSLSTGIDFNEKLFF
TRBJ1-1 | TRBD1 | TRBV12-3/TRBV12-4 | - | TGTGCCAGCAGCCCGACAGGGGCCACTGAAGCTTTCTTT | CASSPTGATEAFF
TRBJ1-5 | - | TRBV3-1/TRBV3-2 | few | TGTGCCAGCAGCCAAGGATGGGGTGCTCAGCCCCAGCATTTT | CASSQGWGAQPQHF
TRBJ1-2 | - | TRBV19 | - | TGTGCCAGTACTAGATCGTCGGACAGCTATGGCTACACCTTC | CASTRSSDSYGYTF